Shown below are 9 T cell receptor beta chains from a single sample sequenced in a study of T-cell reconstitution after alpha-beta-depleted transplantation in children listed by TCRdb under 2016. Receptor libraries were prepared by PCR. TCRdb shows the sequencer as Illumina HiSeq 2500. TCR libraries were prepared with molecular barcoding, using unique molecular identifiers to normalize TCRbeta repertoire quantification. Through fastp at Q25 and MiXCR, TCRdb rebuilt clones from the public reads, retaining in-frame beta chains. Rows with one shared CDR3 protein collapse into an entry with the most common genes and DNA. The sample table holds about 980,000 distinct CDR3 sequences, of which around 30% were seen once. The top ten clonotypes cover about 28% of the sample. This sample's treatment or condition label indicates: allogeneic hematopoietic cell transplantation with graft depleted of TCRalphabeta T cells and CD19 B cells.

The sequencing here drew on PBMCs, mostly from graft donor cells, taken 360 days after TCRalphabeta/CD19-depleted stem cell transplant. The source is a boy under three years old who had a stem cell transplant for SCID, so the T cells may come from the graft donor.

This clonotype was recorded a few times. The chain carries TRBV6-1 and TRBJ2-5, with 8 bases aligning to TRBD1. Looked up from germline, CDR1 is MNHNS and CDR2 is SASEGT. This CDR3 contains 13 residues. V shed 6 bases, J shed 2 bases, and the junction held 2 bases outside the gene matches. The CDR3 nucleotides read TGTGCCAGCAGAGGGACAGGACAAGAGACCCAGTACTTC. Protein: CASRGTGQETQYF.

This clonotype was observed a few times. The V call is TRBV5-5, the J call TRBJ2-3, with TRBD1 matching over 8 bases. The V and J ends lost 4 bases and 0 bases, in that order; junction bases with no gene match: 7. Per the germline V gene, CDR1 is SGHKS and CDR2 is YYEKEE (reference sequence). The CDR3 runs 16 residues. The CDR3 coding sequence is TGTGCCAGCAGCGATCGGGACAGGCCTAGCACAGATACGCAGTATTTT. Its translation: CASSDRDRPSTDTQYF.

The chain combines TRBV7-9 with TRBJ1-1; 7 bases match TRBD1. This CDR3 region has 15 residues. CDR1 and CDR2 from the germline V gene are SEHNR and FQNEAQ (reference sequence). V lost 1 base to trimming and J lost 7 bases; unmatched junction nucleotides: 9. CDR3 sequence: CASSLGSLTGLEAFF. In DNA, the CDR3 is TGTGCCAGCAGCTTAGGCTCCCTGACAGGGCTTGAAGCTTTCTTT.

The chain joins TRBV10-3 to TRBJ2-7; D remains unclear. Germline CDR1 is ENHRY and CDR2 is SYGVKD. The germline V and J ends were trimmed by 3 bases and 0 bases, with 15 bases remaining between them. The CDR3 length is 16 residues. The CDR3 region has the DNA TGTGCCATCAGTGAAAGTTCGGCAGGATCCTCCTACGAGCAGTACTTC. It codes for CAISESSAGSSYEQYF.

V usage is TRBV7-9 and J usage is TRBJ2-3; tentatively, D is TRBD2 (6 bases). The germline CDR1 and CDR2 sequences are SEHNR and FQNEAQ (reference sequence). V was clipped by 4 bases and J by 5 bases, with 19 bases between them. The CDR3 runs 16 residues. CDR3 sequence reads: CASSSPEGSSGDTQYF. CDR3 bases: TGTGCCAGCAGCTCACCGGAGGGCTCTTCGGGAGATACGCAGTATTTT.

This clonotype has only a few counts. The chain uses TRBV11-1 and TRBJ2-3, with D perhaps given as TRBD1 or TRBD2 (5 bases each). Germline V CDR1 and CDR2: SGHAT, FQDESV (reference sequence). V lost 0 bases and J 1 base, leaving 17 bases between the germline ends. The CDR3 sequence is 18 residues long. The CDR3 coding sequence is TGTGCCAGCAGCTTAGCAGTTCTTGGGACCCCTCGCACAGATACGCAGTATTTT. The encoded protein is CASSLAVLGTPRTDTQYF.

A few counts support this clonotype. The V call is TRBV20-1, the J call TRBJ2-5, with D possibly being TRBD1 (6 bases). CDR3 size: 14 residues. Trimming took off 6 bases at V and 4 bases at J, with 18 bases between the two ends. Per germline, CDR1 DFQATT and CDR2 SNEGSKA (reference sequence). CDR3: CSARHRDIRETQYF. The CDR3 DNA reads as TGCAGTGCAAGACACCGGGACATTCGAGAGACCCAGTACTTC.

V usage is TRBV5-1 and J usage is TRBJ1-1, with TRBD1 identical over 11 bases. The V gene end was trimmed by 2 bases and the J gene end by 11 bases; junction bases not matched to a gene: 5. The CDR3 covers 13 residues. Germline values: CDR1 SGHRS, CDR2 YFSETQ. CDR3 residues: CASSFGDRGEAFF. The CDR3 bases are TGCGCCAGCAGCTTCGGGGACAGGGGGGAGGCTTTCTTT.

The rearrangement joins TRBV15 to TRBJ2-3; D is perhaps TRBD1 (6 bases). V was clipped by 0 bases and J by 11 bases, with 18 bases between them. Germline V lookup: CDR1 LNHNV, CDR2 YYDKDF (reference sequence). The CDR3 length is 15 residues. In DNA, the CDR3 is TGTGCCACCAGCAGAGATCAGAGGCACAGGGAGAGGCAGTATTTT. Translating it yields CATSRDQRHRERQYF.